Shown below are 8 T cell receptor beta chains from a single sample sequenced in a study of T cell responses to AZD1222 COVID-19 vaccine. Profiling relied on immunoSEQ multiplex PCR, and the TCRdb table lists in-frame clones only, not all of them. The table lists tens of thousands of clones, approximately 84% of them singletons. Sequenced material: peripheral blood, taken on day 0 of AZD1222 vaccination. The origin of the receptors is an adult in good health.

The chain combines TRBV19 with TRBJ1-2, with D hard to call. With 3 bases removed from V and 0 bases from J, the gap between germline ends came to 14 bases. This CDR3 spans 16 amino acids. The V gene's germline CDR1 is LNHDA and CDR2 SQIVND (reference sequence). In nucleotides, the CDR3 is TGTGCCAGTAGTATGCCCGCGGTGGCAGCTAACTATGGCTACACCTTC. It encodes CASSMPAVAANYGYTF.

This clone was seen a few times. This chain joins TRBV10-1 and TRBJ1-6; D is ambiguous. This CDR3 comprises 13 residues. The germline gives CDR1 WNHNN, CDR2 SYGVQD (reference sequence). V was trimmed by 3 bases and J by 10 bases, leaving 10 bases between them. CDR3 sequence: CASSDLRGSPLHF. Here the CDR3 DNA reads TGCGCCAGCAGTGATTTACGGGGATCACCCCTCCACTTT.

The rearrangement uses TRBV6-6 and TRBJ2-7, with D possibly TRBD2 on 6 matching bases. The CDR3 is made up of 16 amino acids. Trimming took off 6 bases at V and 6 bases at J, with 24 bases between the two ends. Germline-derived CDR1 and CDR2 are MNHNY and SVGAGI (reference sequence). The CDR3 is CASRNGPGLRFGEQYF. For the CDR3, the DNA is TGTGCCAGCAGAAATGGGCCGGGACTGAGGTTCGGCGAGCAGTACTTC.

The chain carries TRBV5-4 and TRBJ1-3; 8 bases agree with TRBD1. Germline V gene data show CDR1 as SGHNT and CDR2 as YYREEE (reference sequence). CDR3 length equals 14 residues. The ends lost 0 bases at V and 4 bases at J; junction bases unmatched: 0. The CDR3 spells CASSLGDRGNTIYF. The CDR3, as DNA: TGTGCCAGCAGCTTGGGGGACAGGGGAAACACCATATATTTT. Combining the CDR3 with reference TRBV5-4 and TRBJ1-3 gives the whole variable domain ETGVTQSPTHLIKTRGQQVTLRCSSQSGHNTVSWYQQALGQGPQFIFQYYREEENGRGNFPPRFSGLQFPNYSSELNVNALELDDSALYLCASSLGDRGNTIYFGEGSWLTVV.

This chain links TRBV11-2 with TRBJ1-1; the match to TRBD1 covers 7 bases. Germline assignment: CDR1 SGHAT and CDR2 FQNNGV. V dropped 0 bases and J dropped 4; count of bases not matched to a gene: 2. This CDR3 is built from 14 residues. The CDR3 DNA reads as TGTGCCAGCAGCTTAGAGGGACAGCCCACTGAAGCTTTCTTT. Translation: CASSLEGQPTEAFF. The whole variable domain, remainder taken from reference TRBV11-2 and TRBJ1-1, is EAGVAQSPRYKIIEKRQSVAFWCNPISGHATLYWYQQILGQGPKLLIQFQNNGVVDDSQLPKDRFSAERLKGVDSTLKIQPAKLEDSAVYLCASSLEGQPTEAFFGQGTRLTVV.

The rearrangement uses TRBV6-2 or TRBV6-3 and TRBJ1-1, with 12 positions matching TRBD1. The CDR3 has 19 residues. Germline CDR1 reads MNHEY; CDR2 reads SVGEGT. V was clipped by 2 bases and J by 0 bases; unmatched bases: 10. In DNA form, the CDR3 reads TGTGCCAGCAGTTACCGGTGGGACAGGGGGCGCGGGATGAACACTGAAGCTTTCTTT. This codes for CASSYRWDRGRGMNTEAFF.

CDR3 nucleotide sequence: TGTGCCAGCAGCGCCGGGACTAGTCCAGGCGAGCAGTTCTTC. Protein sequence: CASSAGTSPGEQFF. This chain joins TRBV7-8 and TRBJ2-1; 8 nucleotides align to TRBD2. Germline V gene sequence: CDR1 SGHVS, CDR2 FQNEAQ. V shed 5 bases and J 10 bases; nucleotides not matched to a gene: 10. The CDR3 covers 14 residues. Full variable domain (remainder filled in from reference TRBV7-8 and TRBJ2-1): GAGVSQSPRYKVAKRGQDVALRCDPISGHVSLFWYQQALGQGPEFLTYFQNEAQLDKSGLPSDRFFAERPEGSVSTLKIQRTQQEDSAVYLCASSAGTSPGEQFFGPGTRLTVL.

The chain combines TRBV9 with TRBJ1-5; D possibly corresponds to TRBD1 (6 bases). CDR3 size: 15 residues. V lost 3 bases and J 11 bases, leaving 21 bases between the germline ends. CDR1 and CDR2 from the germline V gene are SGDLS and YYNGEE. The chain's CDR3 is CASSGRDTHRSAQHF. CDR3 nucleotide sequence: TGTGCCAGCAGCGGCAGGGACACCCATCGATCGGCCCAGCATTTT.